This TCR beta chain was documented in a study of graft-versus-host responses after intestinal transplantation. Study outcomes and limitations: Association was observed between peak circulating GvH clone levels and early post-transplant HvG declines.

The germline CDR1 and CDR2 sequences are SGHRS and YFSETQ. CDR3 length: 14 residues. Between the trimmed V and J ends, which lost 5 bases and 0 bases, there was a span of 12 bases. Of note for this clone: What it binds is not known.

Repertoires were generated with immunoSEQ multiplex PCR, while TCRdb's copy carries only in-frame clones and drops some. The data contain under 20,000 clones, around nine tenths of them singletons. The specimen comprised PBMCs, sampled 220 to 240 days after intestinal transplant. The TCR sequence derives from a human patient who received an intestinal transplant, so some T cells may come from the graft donor. The chain links TRBV5-1 to TRBJ2-7, with D maybe TRBD1 (5 bases). The CDR3 spells CASRQAISSYEQYF. CDR3 sequence (DNA): TGCGCCAGCAGACAGGCCATAAGCTCCTACGAGCAGTACTTC.